This T cell receptor (beta chain) was recorded in a study of blood T cell repertoires in COVID-19 (dated by TCRdb to between 2020 and 2021). About the full investigation: Samples covering the acute and convalescent phases of COVID-19 were provided by collaborators in the United States, Italy and Spain. The material from the prospective study consisted of cDNA or gDNA derived from T cells, B-cell-depleted T cells, or PBMCs. The dataset comprised deeply sampled blood TCRbeta repertoires from subjects exposed to, actively infected with, or recovered from COVID-19. The repertoires were released in a freely available public database meant as a resource for research on the immune response to SARS-CoV-2. Samples were obtained from the ongoing ImmuneRACE study (first 160 participants) and from some 1,300 subjects provided by 6 global collaborators. The sample metadata nearly always contained a de-identified subject ID, COVID-19 status, age in years and sex. Where available, HLA class I and class II types were taken from metadata supplied by the sample provider and were not determined by assay-based typing. What the research found in general, with its limitations: The amount of clinical and demographic metadata varied by source and participant and was provided uncurated.

The immunoSEQ Assay, a bias-controlled multiplex PCR, was used to amplify TCRbeta CDR3 regions from genomic DNA. Turning to the authors' computational methods: The number of nucleated cells in each sample was estimated from the amplification of reference gene primers within the assay. Sequence reads were collapsed and filtered to measure the absolute abundance of every unique TCRbeta CDR3 rearrangement. For each sample, productive Simpson clonality was calculated as the square root of Simpson's diversity index across productive rearrangements. TCRdb limited this immuneACCESS table to in-frame rearrangements with V and J called. A share of clones is missing; checked studies link under half to unresolved V genes, and the rest is unexplained. V, J and clone size reflect that table, while D and trimming were determined from the DNA. The sample profile shows 250,000 to 300,000 clones; about 90% of them were found once. 2% to 2.5% of the sample rests with the top ten.

Details on this clone: The clone's antigen remains unknown. No base quality information exists; no much larger clone differs at one position.

Another Seattle source contributed samples from volunteer blood donors who had recovered from COVID-19. Whole blood was collected in K2EDTA tubes by collaborating institutions according to the institutions' own protocols. For TCRbeta analysis, collaborators shipped samples as frozen whole blood, isolated PBMCs, or DNA extracted from either of those sample types. The sequenced sample consisted of peripheral blood. The sequence derives from a woman between 45 and 60 years old who had recovered from COVID-19.

At the DNA level, the sequence is TGTGCCAGCAGTTCCCTAGGTGGGGCCAAGAGCAACGAGCAGTACTTC. Its coded protein is CASSSLGGAKSNEQYF. The chain is encoded by TRBV28 joined to TRBJ2-7; a tentative D call is TRBD1 (5 bases match). Taken from the germline V gene, the CDR1 and CDR2 loops are MDHEN and SYDVKM. Trimming removed 4 bases from V and 5 bases from J, leaving 21 bases between the germline ends. The CDR3, from cysteine to phenylalanine, totals 16 residues. CDR3 DNA only is kept here, 48 bases in frame from base 1.